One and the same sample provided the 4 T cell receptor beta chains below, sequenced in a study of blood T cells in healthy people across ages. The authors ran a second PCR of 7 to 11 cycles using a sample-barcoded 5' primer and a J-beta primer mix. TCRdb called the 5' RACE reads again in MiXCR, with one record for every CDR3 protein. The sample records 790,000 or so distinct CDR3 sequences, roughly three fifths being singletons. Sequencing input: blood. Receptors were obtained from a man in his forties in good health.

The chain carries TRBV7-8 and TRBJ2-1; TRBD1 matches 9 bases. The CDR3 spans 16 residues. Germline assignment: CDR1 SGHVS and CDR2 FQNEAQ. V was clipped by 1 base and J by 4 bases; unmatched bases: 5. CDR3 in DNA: TGTGCCAGCAGCTTAGAGGGACAGGGACTGTACAATGAGCAGTTCTTC. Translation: CASSLEGQGLYNEQFF.

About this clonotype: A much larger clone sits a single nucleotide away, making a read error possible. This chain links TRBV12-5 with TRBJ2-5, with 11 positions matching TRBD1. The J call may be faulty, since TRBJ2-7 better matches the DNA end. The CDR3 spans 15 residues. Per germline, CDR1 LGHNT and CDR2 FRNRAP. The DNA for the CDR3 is TGTACTAGTGGTTTGGGGACAGGGGGTTTCTACGAGCAGTACTTC. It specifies CTSGLGTGGFYEQYF.

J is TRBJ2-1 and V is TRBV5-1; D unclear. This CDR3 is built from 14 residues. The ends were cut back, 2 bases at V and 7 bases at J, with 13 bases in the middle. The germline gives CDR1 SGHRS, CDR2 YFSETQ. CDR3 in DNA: TGCGCCAGCAGCTTCTACATTGGGCAAAATGAGCAGTTCTTC. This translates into CASSFYIGQNEQFF.

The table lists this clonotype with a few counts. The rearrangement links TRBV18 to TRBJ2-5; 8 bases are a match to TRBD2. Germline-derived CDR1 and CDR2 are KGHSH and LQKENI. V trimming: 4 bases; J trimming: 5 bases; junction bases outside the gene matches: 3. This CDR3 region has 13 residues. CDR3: CASSRSSGETQYF. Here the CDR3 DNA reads TGTGCCAGCTCACGTTCTAGCGGGGAGACCCAGTACTTC.